This record covers a single TCR beta chain. Its antigen is not known. The data stem from a study of shared clonotypes between healthy human individuals. Findings of the study overall: Across subsets, estimated richness was generally greater for naive than for memory populations. Deeper or shallower sequencing was expected to change how clonotypes are shared among donors.

Only CD45RO-negative cells positively selected for CCR7 counted as naive CD8 cells, so terminally differentiated effector memory CD45RA+ cells were excluded. Roughly 200 ng DNA, about 30,000 T cell genomes, went into each sorted-subset replicate PCR. Original analysis: ImmunoSEQ output lacked quality scores and full-length reads, limiting matched filtering. Assay: immunoSEQ multiplex PCR; the TCRdb copy retains only in-frame clones and omits some. The DNA gave D and trimming, while V, J and clone size come from that table. The sample has 2 million to 2.5 million clones, just under 95% seen once. The CDR3 consists of 15 residues. The V gene's germline CDR1 is SGDLS and CDR2 YYNGEE. The J segment lost 5 bases and the V segment lost 2 bases, leaving 10 bases of the junction unmatched.

The gene calls are TRBV9 and TRBJ2-7; TRBD2 agrees at 7 bases. The sequence derives from a man aged 18 to 30 in good health. Sequenced input: naive CD8+ T cells sorted from blood. The CDR3 spells CASSVSAGVVHEQYF. The CDR3 nucleotides are TGTGCCAGCAGCGTTTCCGCGGGAGTAGTCCACGAGCAGTACTTC.